The 12 T cell receptor beta chains presented below share a single source sample, sequenced in a study of radiation and T cells in renal cell carcinoma. Time point: blood 4 weeks post-SBRT, at nephrectomy. Treatment here: 15 Gy SBRT to primary tumor, nephrectomy 4 weeks later. The assay was immunoSEQ multiplex PCR, and TCRdb's table has in-frame clones only and misses some. The sample lists 150,000 or so clones, 88% occurring once. The material sequenced was blood, taken from a patient whose treatment included radiotherapy and nephrectomy. These receptors were obtained from a woman aged 45-65 years with renal cell carcinoma.

The V gene is TRBV6-6, the J gene TRBJ2-5; the match to TRBD2 covers 11 bases. The junction had 7 bases not matched to a gene; V was cut back by 2 bases and J by 5 bases. CDR1 and CDR2 from the germline V gene are MNHNY and SVGAGI (reference sequence). This CDR3 has 16 amino acids. The CDR3 is CASSYRLAGMGETQYF. The CDR3 region has the DNA TGTGCCAGCAGTTACCGACTAGCGGGGATGGGGGAGACCCAGTACTTC.

The rearrangement joins TRBV19 to TRBJ1-1; no definite D call. Germline CDR1 and CDR2: LNHDA and SQIVND (reference sequence). The germline V and J ends were trimmed by 0 bases and 3 bases, with 5 bases remaining between them. The CDR3 has 13 amino acids. As DNA, the CDR3 is TGTGCCAGTAGTATAGATGTGGACACTGAAGCTTTCTTT. The encoded protein is CASSIDVDTEAFF. Drawing the rest from reference TRBV19 and TRBJ1-1, the complete variable domain is DGGITQSPKYLFRKEGQNVTLSCEQNLNHDAMYWYRQDPGQGLRLIYYSQIVNDFQKGDIAEGYSVSREKKESFPLTVTSAQKNPTAFYLCASSIDVDTEAFFGQGTRLTVV.

Remarks on this clone: Other DNA sequences in the same sample also yield this CDR3. J is TRBJ1-1 and V is TRBV19; TRBD1 is a possible D gene (5 bases). Trimming took off 2 bases at V and 2 bases at J, with 6 bases between the two ends. Per germline, CDR1 LNHDA and CDR2 SQIVND (reference sequence). The CDR3 contains 13 residues. In DNA, the CDR3 is TGTGCCAGTAGTATACAGGGAAACACTGAAGCTTTCTTT. Its protein is CASSIQGNTEAFF.

CDR3 DNA sequence: TGTGCCAGCAGACCAAGAACCGCCTACGAGCAGTACTTC. Protein: CASRPRTAYEQYF. J is TRBJ2-7 and V is TRBV5-6; D is unclear. Germline CDR1 SGHDT, CDR2 YYEEEE. The CDR3 length is 13 residues. V was shortened by 5 bases and J by 2 bases, with 11 bases between the two germline ends. The whole variable domain, remainder taken from reference TRBV5-6 and TRBJ2-7, is DAGVTQSPTHLIKTRGQQVTLRCSPKSGHDTVSWYQQALGQGPQFIFQYYEEEERQRGNFPDRFSGHQFPNYSSELNVNALLLGDSALYLCASRPRTAYEQYFGPGTRLTVT.

This clone was seen a single time. V usage is TRBV7-2 and J usage is TRBJ2-5, with D possibly called TRBD1 or TRBD2 (6 bases each). Per the germline V gene, CDR1 is SGHTA and CDR2 is FQGNSA. Trimming took 3 bases from V and 5 from J, leaving 13 bases between them. The CDR3 covers 14 residues. The CDR3 sequence is CASSFVGGGETQYF. The CDR3, as DNA: TGTGCCAGCAGCTTTGTCGGGGGCGGGGAGACCCAGTACTTC.

The V gene is TRBV1, the J gene TRBJ2-3; the listed D gene, TRBD2, was not tested against the DNA. TRBV1 is a recognized pseudogene. This CDR3 region has 17 residues. CDR3 region: CTSSQETSGTYTDTQYF. The CDR3 DNA reads as TGCACCAGCAGCCAAGAGACTAGCGGGACCTACACAGATACGCAGTATTTT.

CDR3 protein: CASSLDTGGVTEKLFF. The CDR3 coding sequence is TGCGCCAGCAGCTTGGATACAGGTGGTGTTACTGAAAAACTGTTTTTT. This chain joins TRBV5-1 and TRBJ1-4; D might be TRBD1 (5 bases). V was clipped by 0 bases and J by 7 bases, with 16 bases between them. The CDR3 has 16 amino acids. The germline V gene encodes CDR1 SGHRS and CDR2 YFSETQ.

The chain links TRBV7-8 to TRBJ2-1; D is undetermined. The CDR3 is 13 residues long. Deletions cut 7 bases from V and 3 bases from J, with 10 bases between. Germline V gene lookup returns CDR1 SGHVS and CDR2 FQNEAQ. The CDR3 DNA is TGTGCCAGCACCGGACCGCTCTACAATGAGCAGTTCTTC. It translates to CASTGPLYNEQFF.

The chain couples TRBV6-1 to TRBJ2-2; D is possibly TRBD1 or TRBD2 (5 bases each). V lost 2 bases and J lost 1, with 11 bases in between. The CDR3 consists of 16 residues. Germline CDR1 and CDR2: MNHNS and SASEGT. The CDR3, as DNA: TGTGCCAGCAGTGAATTAGGGACGGGGAACACCGGGGAGCTGTTTTTT. It codes for CASSELGTGNTGELFF.

The V and J genes are TRBV27 and TRBJ1-6; D is unresolved. The CDR3 sequence is 15 residues long. Trimming removed 4 bases at V and 0 bases at J, with 7 bases between. CDR1 and CDR2 (germline): MNHEY, SMNVEV (reference sequence). The CDR3 reads CASSSSNSYNSPLHF. CDR3 DNA: TGTGCCAGCAGTTCCTCAAACTCCTATAATTCACCCCTCCACTTT.

This sequence joins TRBV7-9 and TRBJ1-4; a possible D gene is TRBD1 (5 bases). Germline CDR1 reads SEHNR; CDR2 reads FQNEAQ (reference sequence). The CDR3 extends over 15 amino acids. V lost 1 base, J lost 5 bases, and 11 bases lay in between. The CDR3 sequence: CASSLEGNRNEKLFF. CDR3 nucleotides: TGTGCCAGCAGCTTAGAGGGGAATAGGAATGAAAAACTGTTTTTT.

The chain has TRBV30 and TRBJ1-6; tentatively, D is TRBD1 (6 bases). CDR3 length: 16 residues. V was pared by 2 bases and J by 5 bases, with 16 bases between. Germline V gives CDR1 GTSNPN, CDR2 SVGIG (reference sequence). The CDR3 DNA sequence: TGTGCCTGGAGTAACGATGACAGGTGGAATAATTCACCCCTCCACTTT. Translation gives CAWSNDDRWNNSPLHF.